These 22 T cell receptor beta chains share one sample of origin, sequenced in a study of vaccination effects on CD4 cells after COVID-19. Repertoires were generated with immunoSEQ multiplex PCR, while TCRdb's copy carries only in-frame clones and drops some. This table has some 59,000 clones, roughly 80% appearing once. Pools of viral peptides were used by the ViraFEST assay to expand antigen-specific CD4+ T cells ahead of sequencing. The authors isolated CD4+ T cells after around 9 days of culture. These receptors' targets are unknown. Source: CD4+ T cells from PBMCs cultured with HCoV-229E spike peptides, taken before COVID-19 vaccination. The source of these receptors is a human donor who received a COVID-19 vaccine.

V and J are TRBV24-1 and TRBJ1-2; weak D call: TRBD1 (5 bases). V dropped 3 bases and J dropped 3 bases, with 7 bases sitting between them. This CDR3 spans 13 amino acids. Germline V gene lookup returns CDR1 KGHDR and CDR2 SFDVKD. The CDR3 here is CATSDGGDYGYTF. The CDR3 nucleotides read TGTGCCACCAGTGATGGAGGGGACTATGGCTACACCTTC.

This clone was recorded once. The rearrangement joins TRBV23-1 to TRBJ2-7, with D perhaps matching TRBD1 (6 bases). TRBV23-1 is an ORF, and what it does is uncertain. V lost 0 bases, J lost 12 bases, and 18 bases lay in between. The CDR3 is 14 residues long. The CDR3 DNA follows: TGCGCCAGCAGTCAATCAACAGGGACCTACGCTGGGTACGTC. Its translation is CASSQSTGTYAGYV.

This clone was picked up a small number of times. The rearrangement joins TRBV4-1 to TRBJ2-1, with a tentative D call TRBD1 (5 bases). V was cut by 3 bases and J by 4 bases, with 13 bases left in between. Germline V CDR1 and CDR2: MGHRA, YSYEKL. CDR3 length: 15 residues. The CDR3 sequence: CASSQPPGAYNEQFF. CDR3 nucleotide sequence: TGCGCCAGCAGCCAGCCCCCTGGGGCTTACAATGAGCAGTTCTTC.

V gene TRBV4-2 combines with J gene TRBJ1-1, with D unclear. Trimming removed 0 bases from V and 4 bases from J, with 6 bases in between. Germline V gene sequence: CDR1 LGHNA, CDR2 YNFKEQ. The CDR3 consists of 13 residues. Written as DNA, the CDR3 is TGTGCCAGCAGCCAAGAAGGGCGCACTGAAGCTTTCTTT. Protein product: CASSQEGRTEAFF.

The V call is TRBV19, the J call TRBJ2-3; D is undetermined. Between the trimmed V and J ends, which lost 4 bases and 4 bases, there was a span of 6 bases. This CDR3 spans 12 amino acids. The germline gives CDR1 LNHDA, CDR2 SQIVND (reference sequence). CDR3 protein: CASSKVPDTQYF. The CDR3 DNA reads as TGTGCCAGTAGTAAAGTCCCAGATACGCAGTATTTT.

This chain links TRBV3-1 (or the pseudogene TRBV3-2) with TRBJ1-1; D might be TRBD1 (5 bases). Germline CDR1 LGHDT, CDR2 YNNKEL (reference sequence). The CDR3 sequence is 16 residues long. The V gene lost 3 bases and the J gene lost 5 bases, with 19 bases spanning the gap. The CDR3 sequence: CASSQRVLSGNTEAFF. DNA of the CDR3: TGTGCCAGCAGCCAGAGGGTACTATCAGGGAATACTGAAGCTTTCTTT.

This clone was observed once. The chain links TRBV2 to TRBJ2-3, with a possible D match to TRBD2 (7 bases). Looked up from germline, CDR1 is SNHLY and CDR2 is FYNNEI. The V end was cut by 7 bases, the J end by 3 bases, with 14 bases between. The CDR3 runs to 14 residues. The CDR3 reads CASIRGGRTDTQYF. CDR3 bases: TGTGCCAGCATAAGGGGGGGGAGAACAGATACGCAGTATTTT.

The chain employs TRBV4-2 and TRBJ2-5; TRBD2 matches 10 bases. Germline V gene data show CDR1 as LGHNA and CDR2 as YNFKEQ. V gave up 1 base and J gave up 4 bases; unmatched junction bases: 3. CDR3 length: 15 residues. The CDR3 coding sequence is TGTGCCAGCAGCCAAGGTAGCGGGGGGCGAGAGACCCAGTACTTC. It translates to CASSQGSGGRETQYF.

The rearrangement uses TRBV6-5 and TRBJ1-2, with a tentative D call TRBD1 (6 bases). The CDR3 runs 16 residues. The ends were cut back, 2 bases at V and 7 bases at J, with 20 bases in the middle. Germline V gene data show CDR1 as MNHEY and CDR2 as SVGAGI. The CDR3 here is CASSYGSGRGRGGYTF. In DNA form, the CDR3 reads TGTGCCAGCAGTTACGGGTCGGGCAGGGGCCGGGGTGGCTACACCTTC.

The CDR3 DNA is TGCGCCAGCAGCTGGGACAGGACTAAAGAGACCCAGTACTTC. This translates into CASSWDRTKETQYF. This rearrangement joins TRBV5-1 to TRBJ2-5, with 8 bases aligning to TRBD1. CDR3 size: 14 residues. The V gene end was trimmed by 3 bases and the J gene end by 3 bases; junction bases not matched to a gene: 4. Germline V gene lookup returns CDR1 SGHRS and CDR2 YFSETQ.

The CDR3 is CASSTGDYGYTF. The CDR3 DNA is TGTGCCAGCTCAACCGGGGACTATGGCTACACCTTC. The chain couples TRBV18 to TRBJ1-2; D ambiguous. Germline V gene lookup returns CDR1 KGHSH and CDR2 LQKENI. The length of the CDR3 is 12 residues. The V gene lost 5 bases and the J gene lost 3 bases, with 7 bases spanning the gap.

This clone was counted a few times. This sequence joins TRBV7-9 and TRBJ2-1; D may match TRBD1 or TRBD2 (5 bases each). CDR1 is SEHNR, CDR2 FQNEAQ, per germline (reference sequence). This CDR3 comprises 14 residues. V lost 5 bases to trimming and J lost 0 bases, with 8 bases between them. CDR3 residues: CASSPGTSYNEQFF. The CDR3 DNA reads as TGTGCCAGCAGCCCCGGGACCTCCTACAATGAGCAGTTCTTC.

This clone showed up just once. The rearrangement links TRBV5-4 to TRBJ2-3; 13 nucleotides line up with TRBD2. Germline V gene sequence: CDR1 SGHNT, CDR2 YYREEE (reference sequence). CDR3 length: 18 amino acids. The junction had 8 bases not matched to a gene; V was cut back by 2 bases and J by 2 bases. The CDR3 sequence: CASSFASLAGGDTDTQYF. The CDR3 coding sequence is TGTGCCAGCAGCTTCGCGTCACTAGCGGGGGGGGACACAGATACGCAGTATTTT.

The CDR3 loop is CASSFGFSNQPQHF. CDR3 DNA sequence: TGTGCCAGCAGCTTCGGCTTTAGCAATCAGCCCCAGCATTTT. The V and J genes are TRBV5-6 and TRBJ1-5; no clear D. Trimming took 2 bases from V and 0 from J, leaving 6 bases between them. Germline CDR1 is SGHDT and CDR2 is YYEEEE. This CDR3 has 14 amino acids.

V and J are TRBV7-3 and TRBJ2-3, with D uncertain. Trimming shortened V by 5 bases and J by 2 bases, and 14 bases separated the two germline ends. The CDR3 contains 15 residues. Germline CDR1 reads SGHTA; CDR2 reads FQGTGA. CDR3 sequence reads: CASSHEVLNTDTQYF. The CDR3 coding sequence is TGTGCCAGCAGCCACGAGGTTCTGAACACAGATACGCAGTATTTT.

This sequence joins TRBV10-2 and TRBJ1-2; no firm D call. The CDR3 sequence is 11 residues long. Trimming took off 8 bases at V and 4 bases at J, with 8 bases between the two ends. Germline CDR1 and CDR2: WSHSY and SAAADI. The CDR3 DNA sequence: TGCGCCAGCCGGACGAGCTATGGCTACACCTTC. This sequence encodes CASRTSYGYTF.

This rearrangement joins TRBV10-2 to TRBJ2-5; 7 bases are shared with TRBD1. The CDR3 sequence is 14 residues long. Germline values: CDR1 WSHSY, CDR2 SAAADI. Trimming took 5 bases from V and 4 from J; bases not matched to a gene: 7. Here the CDR3 DNA reads TGCGCCAGCAGTAGAGTGTCAGGGGGAGAGACCCAGTACTTC. The encoded protein is CASSRVSGGETQYF.

This chain joins TRBV6-5 and TRBJ1-2, with D perhaps TRBD1 (6 bases). The CDR3 has 14 amino acids. The V gene's germline CDR1 is MNHEY and CDR2 SVGAGI. V lost 5 bases to trimming and J lost 4 bases, with 14 bases between them. In nucleotides, the CDR3 is TGTGCCAGCAGTCCGACAGGAGAGGGCTATGGCTACACCTTC. This encodes CASSPTGEGYGYTF.

The chain joins TRBV13 to TRBJ2-6; 9 nucleotides line up with TRBD1. Germline V gene data show CDR1 as PRHDT and CDR2 as FYEKMQ (reference sequence). The CDR3 sequence is 17 residues long. The junction had 7 bases not matched to a gene; V was cut back by 4 bases and J by 3 bases. The CDR3 protein is CASSSKYRGRGANVLTF. The DNA for the CDR3 is TGTGCCAGCAGCTCCAAATACAGGGGGCGTGGGGCCAACGTCCTGACTTTC.

The chain links TRBV12-5 to TRBJ1-2, with 7 bases aligning to TRBD1. J lost 7 bases, V lost 6 bases, and 5 bases had no gene match. The V gene's germline CDR1 is LGHNT and CDR2 FRNRAP. This CDR3 region has 12 residues. The CDR3 is CASGDRAVGYTF. CDR3 nucleotides: TGTGCTAGTGGCGACAGGGCGGTTGGCTACACCTTC.

The V call is TRBV28, the J call TRBJ2-5; 7 positions agree with TRBD1. The CDR3 runs to 14 residues. J lost 4 bases, V lost 5 bases, and 7 bases had no gene match. Germline CDR1 and CDR2: MDHEN and SYDVKM. The chain's CDR3 is CASSQHTGVETQYF. CDR3 in DNA: TGTGCCAGCAGTCAGCACACAGGGGTAGAGACCCAGTACTTC.

The chain carries TRBV30 and TRBJ2-1; 7 positions agree with TRBD1. With V trimmed by 1 base and J by 9 bases, 6 bases remained unmatched. Germline CDR1 reads GTSNPN; CDR2 reads SVGIG (reference sequence). The CDR3 has 13 amino acids. Written as DNA, the CDR3 is TGTGCCTGGAGTGCTACAGGGGAAGGTGAGCAGTTCTTC. As protein: CAWSATGEGEQFF.